The 8 T cell receptor beta chains presented below share a single source sample, sequenced in a study of glioma-infiltrating T cells (dated by TCRdb to 2016 to 2017). The sequencing machine was an Illumina MiSeq. The iRepertoire nested amplicon-rescue multiplex PCR (arm-PCR) platform was used to amplify TCR alpha and beta CDR3 regions from RNA. TCRdb trimmed public reads at Q25 via fastp, called clones via MiXCR and kept in-frame beta chains. Here each entry gathers all rows of one CDR3 protein and keeps the most common genes and DNA. In this sample the table shows approximately 40,000 distinct CDR3 sequences, around 22% of which occur a single time. 5% to 7.5% of the sample belongs to the ten largest clones. Sample: glioma tissue, nonneoplastic brain tissue, or PBMCs (not recorded which). All receptors come from a human donor with low-grade glioma or glioblastoma, undergoing nonglioma brain surgery, or in good health (not recorded which).

This clonotype came up many times. The chain carries TRBV19 and TRBJ1-5, with TRBD1 matching 7 bases. The ends lost 10 bases at V and 6 bases at J; junction bases unmatched: 9. There are 13 residues in the CDR3. Germline-derived CDR1 and CDR2 are LNHDA and SQIVND (reference sequence). The CDR3 region has the DNA TGTGCCACCTCCCTTCAGGGGGTTCAGCCCCAGCATTTT. Translated: CATSLQGVQPQHF.

This clonotype was detected ten times or more. J is TRBJ1-1 and V is TRBV5-1; D not resolved. Trimming stripped 4 bases from V and 0 bases from J, with 13 bases between. The CDR3 extends over 15 amino acids. The V gene's germline CDR1 is SGHRS and CDR2 YFSETQ. CDR3 region: CASSTTGGLNTEAFF. CDR3 coding DNA: TGCGCCAGCAGCACGACGGGCGGCTTGAACACTGAAGCTTTCTTT.

This clonotype was counted many times. The chain is built from TRBV3-1 and TRBJ1-1; possible D gene TRBD1, 6 bases. Looked up from germline, CDR1 is LGHDT and CDR2 is YNNKEL (reference sequence). V was cut by 3 bases and J by 2 bases, with 16 bases left in between. This CDR3 region has 16 residues. The CDR3 loop is CASSHRDQGTNTEAFF. Written as DNA, the CDR3 is TGTGCCAGCAGCCACCGTGACCAGGGGACCAACACTGAAGCTTTCTTT.

This clonotype has a count of ten or more. The chain employs TRBV14 and TRBJ2-5, with D tentatively TRBD2 (5 bases). This CDR3 contains 13 residues. Per germline, CDR1 SGHDN and CDR2 FVKESK. Trimming cost V 2 bases and J 4 bases, with 8 bases left between them. The CDR3 spells CASSQSTRETQYF. For the CDR3, the DNA is TGTGCCAGCAGCCAATCCACTAGAGAGACCCAGTACTTC.

This clonotype occurred many times. This chain joins TRBV2 and TRBJ1-1; D unresolved. Germline assignment: CDR1 SNHLY and CDR2 FYNNEI. Trimming cost V 2 bases and J 3 bases, with 7 bases left between them. The CDR3 is made up of 13 amino acids. CDR3 in DNA: TGTGCCAGCAGTGAAAACAGCTACACTGAAGCTTTCTTT. This translates into CASSENSYTEAFF.

This clonotype was detected ten times or more. V gene TRBV3-1 combines with J gene TRBJ2-3; D might be TRBD1 (7 bases). Germline-derived CDR1 and CDR2 are LGHDT and YNNKEL (reference sequence). The length of the CDR3 is 16 residues. Deletions cut 1 base from V and 2 bases from J, with 13 bases between. The CDR3 DNA follows: TGTGCCAGCAGCCAAGGCGGGACAGACCCCACAGATACGCAGTATTTT. Its translation: CASSQGGTDPTDTQYF.

Ten or more counts support this clonotype. The chain links TRBV20-1 to TRBJ1-6; D ambiguous. The CDR3 extends over 13 amino acids. Germline assignment: CDR1 DFQATT and CDR2 SNEGSKA (reference sequence). The V end lost 3 bases, the J end lost 17 bases, and 20 bases lay between the germline ends. The CDR3: CSASLGGPDVVHF. The CDR3 region has the DNA TGCAGTGCTAGTTTAGGCGGTCCCGACGTCGTCCACTTT.

With respect to this clonotype: A single base separates this from a much larger clone, so it may be a read error. The V call is TRBV5-6, the J call TRBJ1-5; D remains ambiguous. This CDR3 comprises 15 residues. V was shortened by 1 base and J by 3 bases, with 11 bases between the two germline ends. From germline, CDR1 is SGHDT and CDR2 YYEEEE. The CDR3 bases are TGTGCCAGCAGCTTGAGAGGGCCGGTCAATCAGCCCCAGCATTTT. It translates to CASSLRGPVNQPQHF. The full variable domain, rest sourced from reference TRBV5-6 and TRBJ1-5, is DAGVTQSPTHLIKTRGQQVTLRCSPKSGHDTVSWYQQALGQGPQFIFQYYEEEERQRGNFPDRFSGHQFPNYSSELNVNALLLGDSALYLCASSLRGPVNQPQHFGDGTRLSIL.